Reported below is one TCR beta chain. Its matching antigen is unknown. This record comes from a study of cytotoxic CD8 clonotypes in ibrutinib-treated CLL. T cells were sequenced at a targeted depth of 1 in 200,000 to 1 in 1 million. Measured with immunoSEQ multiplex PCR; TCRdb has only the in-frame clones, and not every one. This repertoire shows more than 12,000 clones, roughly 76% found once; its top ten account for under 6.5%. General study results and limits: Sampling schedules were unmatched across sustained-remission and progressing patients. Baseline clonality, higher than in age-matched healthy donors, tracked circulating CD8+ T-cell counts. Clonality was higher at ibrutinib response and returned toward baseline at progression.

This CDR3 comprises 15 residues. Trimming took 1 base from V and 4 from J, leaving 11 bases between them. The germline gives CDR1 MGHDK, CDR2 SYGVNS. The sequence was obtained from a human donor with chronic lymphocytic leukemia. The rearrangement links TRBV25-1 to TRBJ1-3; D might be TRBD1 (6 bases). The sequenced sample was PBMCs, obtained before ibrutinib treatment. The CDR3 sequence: CASSELGAGGNTIYF. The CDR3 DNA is TGTGCCAGCAGTGAATTGGGGGCAGGGGGAAACACCATATATTTT. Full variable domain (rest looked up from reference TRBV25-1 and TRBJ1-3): EADIYQTPRYLVIGTGKKITLECSQTMGHDKMYWYQQDPGMELHLIHYSYGVNSTEKGDLSSESTVSRIRTEHFPLTLESARPSHTSQYLCASSELGAGGNTIYFGEGSWLTVV.